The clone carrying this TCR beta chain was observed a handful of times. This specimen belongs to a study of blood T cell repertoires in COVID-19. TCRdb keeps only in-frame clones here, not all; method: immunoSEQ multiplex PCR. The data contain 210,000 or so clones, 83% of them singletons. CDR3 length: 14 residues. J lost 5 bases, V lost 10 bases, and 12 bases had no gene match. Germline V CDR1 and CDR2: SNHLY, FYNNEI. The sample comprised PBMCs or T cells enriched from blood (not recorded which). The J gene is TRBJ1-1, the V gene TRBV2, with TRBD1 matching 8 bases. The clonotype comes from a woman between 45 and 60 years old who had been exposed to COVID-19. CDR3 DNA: TGTGCCAACCGTGACGTCAGGGGGCGGACTGAAGCTTTCTTT. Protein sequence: CANRDVRGRTEAFF.